This T cell receptor beta chain appears in the sequencing data of a study of blood T cell repertoires in COVID-19. Background on the study: Specimens from acute and convalescent COVID-19 originated in the United States, Italy and Spain. From T cells, B-cell-depleted T cells, or PBMCs came the material, which was cDNA or gDNA.

Per the original data handling: Reference gene primer amplification gave nucleated cell count estimates. Generated by immunoSEQ multiplex PCR, the TCRdb table keeps only in-frame clones and is missing some. That table furnishes V, J and clone size, whereas the DNA furnished D and trimming. This table has tens of thousands of clones, about 83% appearing once. This CDR3 is built from 14 residues. V was clipped by 8 bases and J by 4 bases, with 14 bases between them. Germline V gene data show CDR1 as MDHEN and CDR2 as SYDVKM. The specimen sequenced was peripheral blood. The receptor was derived from a human donor in a cohort sampled during active COVID-19. The chain links TRBV28 to TRBJ1-4, with D possibly matching TRBD1 (5 bases). The CDR3, as DNA: TGTGCCAGCGGCGATGGGGCGATTAATGAAAAACTGTTTTTT. Its protein is CASGDGAINEKLFF. Variable domain in full (rest from reference TRBV28 and TRBJ1-4): DVKVTQSSRYLVKRTGEKVFLECVQDMDHENMFWYRQDPGLGLRLIYFSYDVKMKEKGDIPEGYSVSREKKERFSLILESASTNQTSMYLCASGDGAINEKLFFGSGTQLSVL.